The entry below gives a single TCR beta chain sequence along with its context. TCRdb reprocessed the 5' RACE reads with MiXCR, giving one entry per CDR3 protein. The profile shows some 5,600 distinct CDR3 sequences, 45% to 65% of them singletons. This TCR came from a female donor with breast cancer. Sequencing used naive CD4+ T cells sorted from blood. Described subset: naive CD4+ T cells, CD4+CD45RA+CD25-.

The CDR3 nucleotides are TGTGCCAGCAGCTCACCGGACCTCGATGAGCAGTTCTTC. Protein: CASSSPDLDEQFF. The rearrangement uses TRBV4-2 and TRBJ2-1, with unresolved D. Looked up from germline, CDR1 is LGHNA and CDR2 is YNFKEQ. The CDR3 consists of 13 residues. V lost 5 bases, J lost 8 bases, and 13 bases lay in between.